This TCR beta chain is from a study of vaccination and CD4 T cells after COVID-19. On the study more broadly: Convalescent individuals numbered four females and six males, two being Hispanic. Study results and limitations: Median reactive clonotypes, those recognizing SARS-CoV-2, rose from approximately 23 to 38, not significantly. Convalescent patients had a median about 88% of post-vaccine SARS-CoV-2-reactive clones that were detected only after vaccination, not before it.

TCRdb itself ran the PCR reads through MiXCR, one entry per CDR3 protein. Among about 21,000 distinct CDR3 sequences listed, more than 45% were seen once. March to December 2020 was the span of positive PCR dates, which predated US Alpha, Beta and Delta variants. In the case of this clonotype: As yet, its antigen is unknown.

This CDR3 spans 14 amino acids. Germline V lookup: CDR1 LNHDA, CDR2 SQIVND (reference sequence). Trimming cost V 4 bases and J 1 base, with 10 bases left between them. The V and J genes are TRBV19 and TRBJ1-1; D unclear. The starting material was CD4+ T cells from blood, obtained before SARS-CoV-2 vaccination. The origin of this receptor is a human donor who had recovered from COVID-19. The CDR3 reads CASSRIDGNTEAFF. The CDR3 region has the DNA TGTGCCAGTAGTAGGATTGACGGGAACACTGAAGCTTTCTTT.